This T cell receptor (beta chain) was identified during a study of CD8 T cells in ankylosing spondylitis (dated by TCRdb to 2015 to 2018). About the study as a whole: T cell receptor beta repertoires were profiled in healthy donors and ankylosing spondylitis patients so that disease-linked TCR variants could be found. The full study cohort comprised around 23 ankylosing spondylitis patients and 85 to 120 healthy donors. Peripheral blood was sampled, and synovial fluid was also collected from ankylosing spondylitis patients. The study at large found these results: Some of the motif variants had been reported before in the synovial fluid and blood of reactive arthritis patients, a finding that suggests common disease-initiation mechanisms. The disease-linked clones were reported as significantly enriched in matched synovial fluid samples from ankylosing spondylitis patients. The disease-linked clones showed a CD8+ phenotype and occurred at relatively low frequencies in peripheral blood. A TCR beta motif of roughly 8 highly homologous amino acid variants appeared characteristic of blood from ankylosing spondylitis patients.

The sequencer listed for this sample is Illumina HiSeq 2500. Quantitative 5'-RACE with molecular barcodes was the method used to prepare the TCR beta libraries. As for how the authors treated the data: A new computational method, built on a probabilistic model of VDJ rearrangement, was used to identify disease-linked TCR variants. TCRdb reprocessing: public reads trimmed at Q25 with fastp, clones called with MiXCR, in-frame beta chains kept. Rows merge per CDR3 protein into single entries with the most common DNA and genes. The V and J calls shown here were made by TCRdb, not taken from the authors' results. The sample data list around 7,500 distinct CDR3 sequences, and more than 8% of these were observed just once. The ten most abundant clones make up under 30% of the sample. The germline V gene sets CDR1 to SGDLS and CDR2 to YYNGEE. Trimming takes 4 bases from V and 3 bases from J, and the germline ends sit 15 bases apart. The CDR3 has 15 amino acids, counting the end cysteine and phenylalanine. Kept here is only the CDR3 DNA, which spans 45 bases and is read in frame from base 1.

This clonotype was counted only a few times. The antigen this receptor binds is unknown. The record has no base qualities; no much larger clone is one base away. The material sequenced was blood, either unsorted or a sorted T cell fraction (not recorded which). The origin of this receptor is a male donor with ankylosing spondylitis or in good health (not recorded which). The V and J genes are TRBV9 and TRBJ2-3, with the D call perhaps TRBD1 or TRBD2, as 7 bases match in each case. The CDR3 reads CASSLGGGGTDTQYF. The DNA sequence is TGTGCCAGCAGCCTAGGGGGCGGGGGAACAGATACGCAGTATTTT.